A single sample gave rise to the 26 T cell receptor beta chains below, sequenced in a study of blood T cell repertoires in COVID-19 (TCRdb year 2020). The method behind the library was the immunoSEQ multiplex PCR assay. TCRdb stores this immuneACCESS table with in-frame sequences only. Part of the clones is absent; in the studies checked, under half of the shortfall reflects unresolved V genes, and no reason is known for the rest. A total of about 300,000 clones appear in this sample, approximately 88% of them only once. Jointly, the top ten make up 6.9% of the sample. Sample: peripheral blood. These receptors were taken from a woman in her 30s who had recovered from COVID-19.

This rearrangement joins TRBV5-1 to TRBJ2-7, with a weak D call TRBD1 (6 bases). From germline, CDR1 is SGHRS and CDR2 YFSETQ. This CDR3 region has 14 residues. Between the trimmed V and J ends, which lost 5 bases and 3 bases, there was a span of 15 bases. DNA for the CDR3: TGCGCCAGCAGACACACCGGGACAAGCTACGAGCAGTACTTC. Its protein is CASRHTGTSYEQYF.

V gene TRBV5-4 combines with J gene TRBJ2-7; a possible D gene is TRBD2 (6 bases). Germline loops: CDR1 SGHNT, CDR2 YYREEE (reference sequence). V was clipped by 1 base and J by 3 bases, with 8 bases between them. The CDR3 runs to 13 residues. This CDR3 is CASSLTGGYEQYF. In DNA, the CDR3 is TGTGCCAGCAGCTTGACCGGGGGCTACGAGCAGTACTTC.

This chain's CDR3 is CASSADRGRGETQYF. CDR3 sequence (DNA): TGTGCCAGCAGCGCTGACAGGGGGCGCGGAGAGACCCAGTACTTC. The chain employs TRBV7-9 and TRBJ2-5; 10 nucleotides line up with TRBD1. The CDR3 length is 15 residues. V gave up 5 bases and J gave up 4 bases; unmatched junction bases: 7. From germline, CDR1 is SEHNR and CDR2 FQNEAQ (reference sequence).

The chain uses TRBV7-9 and TRBJ1-4, with a tentative D call TRBD1 (6 bases). The CDR3 is 15 residues long. V was trimmed by 0 bases and J by 8 bases, leaving 13 bases between them. Germline V CDR1 and CDR2: SEHNR, FQNEAQ (reference sequence). The CDR3 region has the DNA TGTGCCAGCAGCTTAGCGGCAGGGGCAGGCGAAAAACTGTTTTTT. Protein product: CASSLAAGAGEKLFF. Using reference TRBV7-9 and TRBJ1-4 for the parts outside the CDR3, the full variable domain is DTGVSQNPRHKITKRGQNVTFRCDPISEHNRLYWYRQTLGQGPEFLTYFQNEAQLEKSRLLSDRFSAERPKGSFSTLEIQRTEQGDSAMYLCASSLAAGAGEKLFFGSGTQLSVL.

The V and J genes are TRBV11-2 and TRBJ2-7; 13 bases agree with TRBD2. This CDR3 contains 16 residues. Germline trimming cut 2 bases from V and 5 bases from J; bases unmatched to any gene: 6. CDR1 and CDR2 from the germline V gene are SGHAT and FQNNGV. The CDR3 nucleotides are TGTGCCAGCAGCTTACCCGGGACTAGCGGGGAAAACGAGCAGTACTTC. Its protein is CASSLPGTSGENEQYF.

This clone was counted once. The V call is TRBV7-2, the J call TRBJ1-5; the match to TRBD1 covers 7 bases. CDR3 length: 15 residues. Germline lookup yields CDR1 SGHTA and CDR2 FQGNSA. The V segment lost 1 base and the J segment 5 bases; nucleotides outside the gene matches: 5. CDR3 amino acids: CASSLDGDSYQPQHF. The CDR3 nucleotides are TGTGCCAGCAGCTTAGACGGGGACAGCTATCAGCCCCAGCATTTT.

This sequence joins TRBV6-6 and TRBJ1-1, with TRBD1 matching over 9 bases. This CDR3 is built from 15 residues. Trimming at V came to 5 bases and at J to 5 bases, leaving 9 bases not matched to a gene. Germline CDR1 and CDR2: MNHNY and SVGAGI (reference sequence). The CDR3 sequence: CASSRKTGGLTEAFF. DNA of the CDR3: TGTGCCAGCAGTAGAAAAACAGGGGGCTTGACTGAAGCTTTCTTT.

The V and J genes are TRBV24-1 and TRBJ2-2; tentative D call: TRBD1 (7 bases). Germline V gene lookup returns CDR1 KGHDR and CDR2 SFDVKD. The CDR3 has 15 amino acids. Trimming took 5 bases from V and 3 from J, leaving 12 bases between them. In DNA form, the CDR3 reads TGTGCCACCAGTGCGGAGGGGGCCTACACCGGGGAGCTGTTTTTT. It codes for CATSAEGAYTGELFF.

The chain uses TRBV28 and TRBJ2-5; a possible D gene is TRBD1 (7 bases). Germline V gene lookup returns CDR1 MDHEN and CDR2 SYDVKM. V shed 5 bases and J shed 5 bases, with 21 bases lying between them. The CDR3 length is 16 residues. CDR3 loop: CASSLQGGGSWETQYF. The CDR3 bases are TGTGCCAGCAGTCTGCAGGGGGGCGGTAGCTGGGAGACCCAGTACTTC.

J is TRBJ1-5 and V is TRBV28, with D possibly TRBD1 on 5 matching bases. V was clipped by 0 bases and J by 0 bases, with 9 bases between them. Germline lookup yields CDR1 MDHEN and CDR2 SYDVKM. The CDR3 has 16 residues. The CDR3 DNA is TGTGCCAGCAGTTTATGGCTAGGGGTTAGCAATCAGCCCCAGCATTTT. This sequence encodes CASSLWLGVSNQPQHF.

To note about this clone: The sample carries other DNA sequences with the same CDR3. This chain uses TRBV2 with TRBJ1-4, with TRBD1 as a possible D gene (6 bases). This CDR3 has 15 amino acids. Germline CDR1 and CDR2: SNHLY and FYNNEI. V lost 1 base to trimming and J lost 0 bases, with 6 bases between them. This chain's CDR3 is CASSEGTATNEKLFF. CDR3 nucleotide sequence: TGTGCCAGCAGTGAAGGGACAGCAACTAATGAAAAACTGTTTTTT.

The V and J genes are TRBV7-6 and TRBJ2-5, with 11 bases lining up with TRBD1. In germline, CDR1 is SGHVS, CDR2 FNYEAQ. Trimming took 2 bases from V and 5 from J; bases not matched to a gene: 4. The CDR3 sequence is 15 residues long. For the CDR3, the DNA is TGTGCCAGCAGCTTATGGACAGGGGGCGAGGAGACCCAGTACTTC. Encoded protein: CASSLWTGGEETQYF.

The genes are TRBV28 and TRBJ1-1; no clear D gene. This CDR3 spans 13 amino acids. In germline, CDR1 is MDHEN, CDR2 SYDVKM. The V end lost 4 bases, the J end lost 1 base, and 7 bases lay between the germline ends. The CDR3 here is CASSSPGNTEAFF. Written as DNA, the CDR3 is TGTGCCAGCAGTTCTCCGGGGAACACTGAAGCTTTCTTT.

This clone was recorded once. This chain uses TRBV28 with TRBJ2-1, with a weak D call TRBD2 (6 bases). The CDR3 is made up of 14 amino acids. Deletions cut 3 bases from V and 6 bases from J, with 12 bases between. The germline gives CDR1 MDHEN, CDR2 SYDVKM. The chain's CDR3 is CASSFFGGGNEQFF. The CDR3, as DNA: TGTGCCAGCAGTTTTTTTGGGGGAGGCAATGAGCAGTTCTTC.

The chain combines TRBV18 with TRBJ1-1; D is undetermined. The CDR3 consists of 15 residues. CDR1 KGHSH and CDR2 LQKENI come from the germline V gene. The V end was cut by 2 bases, the J end by 1 base, with 11 bases between. CDR3 sequence reads: CASSPSPATNTEAFF. The CDR3 DNA reads as TGTGCCAGCTCACCATCTCCAGCGACGAACACTGAAGCTTTCTTT.

The chain carries TRBV7-6 and TRBJ2-1; TRBD2 is a possible D gene (6 bases). The CDR3 covers 16 residues. CDR1 is SGHVS, CDR2 FNYEAQ, per germline. V was pared by 5 bases and J by 0 bases, with 14 bases between. CDR3 amino acids: CASSVDRGSSYNEQFF. The CDR3 nucleotides read TGTGCCAGCAGCGTTGACCGGGGGAGCTCCTACAATGAGCAGTTCTTC.

The V call is TRBV24-1, the J call TRBJ1-5; D possibly corresponds to TRBD1 (5 bases). The CDR3 sequence is 13 residues long. Trimming removed 9 bases from V and 9 bases from J, with 17 bases in between. Germline values: CDR1 KGHDR, CDR2 SFDVKD. Written as DNA, the CDR3 is TGTGCCACCGCCGGGCCCGCAGGGTGGCCCCAGCATTTT. This codes for CATAGPAGWPQHF.

The genes are TRBV28 and TRBJ1-2, with D maybe TRBD1 (6 bases). This CDR3 has 15 amino acids. Germline V gene sequence: CDR1 MDHEN, CDR2 SYDVKM. Trimming took off 4 bases at V and 6 bases at J, with 18 bases between the two ends. The CDR3 DNA sequence: TGTGCCAGCAGTTGGGACAAACAGGGAGTAGATGGCTACACCTTC. It translates to CASSWDKQGVDGYTF.

The genes are TRBV20-1 and TRBJ2-4; D not resolved. The germline CDR1 and CDR2 sequences are DFQATT and SNEGSKA (reference sequence). This CDR3 spans 13 amino acids. Trimming removed 3 bases at V and 1 base at J, with 7 bases between. CDR3 DNA sequence: TGCAGTGCTAGTGCTGTGGCCAAAAACATTCAGTACTTC. Translated: CSASAVAKNIQYF.

The CDR3 loop reads CASSQVGLYTGELFF. The CDR3 DNA reads TGTGCCAGCAGCCAAGTCGGACTGTACACCGGGGAGCTGTTTTTT. The V and J genes are TRBV3-1 (or the pseudogene TRBV3-2) and TRBJ2-2; D possibly corresponds to TRBD2 (5 bases). Trimming took off 1 base at V and 3 bases at J, with 9 bases between the two ends. Germline V lookup: CDR1 LGHDT, CDR2 YNNKEL (reference sequence). The CDR3 length is 15 residues.

This clone was detected once. The chain combines TRBV28 with TRBJ2-5; the D gene is possibly TRBD1 (6 bases). Deletions cut 10 bases from V and 0 bases from J, with 24 bases between. The germline V gene has CDR1 MDHEN and CDR2 SYDVKM. CDR3 size: 17 residues. CDR3 in amino acids: CATHSGSGHKYQETQYF. The CDR3 nucleotides are TGTGCCACCCATTCCGGTTCGGGACACAAGTACCAAGAGACCCAGTACTTC.

This clone was counted a single time. V usage is TRBV18 and J usage is TRBJ1-4, with TRBD1 identical over 7 bases. Germline loops: CDR1 KGHSH, CDR2 LQKENI. With V trimmed by 4 bases and J by 5 bases, 4 bases remained unmatched. The CDR3 consists of 14 residues. This CDR3 is CASSQNRGNEKLFF. CDR3 nucleotide sequence: TGTGCCAGCTCACAGAACAGGGGAAATGAAAAACTGTTTTTT.

The genes are TRBV6-2 or TRBV6-3 and TRBJ2-5, with D perhaps matching TRBD2 (6 bases). Germline values: CDR1 MNHEY, CDR2 SVGEGT. This CDR3 contains 16 residues. Between the trimmed V and J ends, which lost 2 bases and 2 bases, there was a span of 15 bases. The CDR3 loop reads CASSYPGIAEQETQYF. CDR3 bases: TGTGCCAGCAGTTACCCCGGTATAGCGGAGCAAGAGACCCAGTACTTC.

This sequence joins TRBV7-9 and TRBJ2-7; TRBD1 aligns across 8 bases. V shed 1 base, J shed 0 bases, and the junction held 5 bases outside the gene matches. This CDR3 contains 16 residues. Germline V lookup: CDR1 SEHNR, CDR2 FQNEAQ (reference sequence). The CDR3 region is CASSLGLQGASYEQYF. CDR3 DNA: TGTGCCAGCAGCTTAGGTTTGCAGGGGGCCTCCTACGAGCAGTACTTC.

This clone was observed a single time. The chain recombines TRBV5-6 with TRBJ1-1, with TRBD1 matching 9 bases. J gave up 7 bases and V 3 bases, and 7 bases lay outside the gene matches. CDR1 is SGHDT, CDR2 YYEEEE, per germline. The CDR3 length is 14 residues. Here the CDR3 reads CASSSQGARVEAFF. The CDR3 DNA follows: TGTGCCAGCAGCTCACAGGGGGCGCGGGTTGAAGCTTTCTTT.

This clone was picked up one time. The identical CDR3 is also encoded by other nucleotide sequences in the sample. This sequence joins TRBV19 and TRBJ2-7; 9 nucleotides line up with TRBD1. V was clipped by 6 bases and J by 4 bases; unmatched bases: 7. Germline CDR1 reads LNHDA; CDR2 reads SQIVND (reference sequence). The CDR3 is made up of 14 amino acids. The CDR3 sequence is CASSSGTGPYEQYF. The DNA for the CDR3 is TGTGCCAGTAGCTCCGGGACAGGGCCATACGAGCAGTACTTC.